This TCR beta chain was profiled in a study of blood T cell repertoires in COVID-19. The assay was immunoSEQ multiplex PCR, and TCRdb's table has in-frame clones only and misses some. This sample carries 51,000 or so clones, roughly 90% of them seen once, and the ten largest clones take over 10%. This TCR was sampled from a man older than 75 with acute or convalescent COVID-19. The material sequenced was peripheral blood.

CDR3 protein: CASSPSPDRRNEKLFF. The CDR3 DNA reads as TGCGCCAGCAGCCCTTCCCCGGACAGGAGGAATGAAAAACTGTTTTTT. The rearrangement uses TRBV5-1 and TRBJ1-4, with TRBD1 matching over 7 bases. CDR1 is SGHRS, CDR2 YFSETQ, per germline. The V segment lost 4 bases and the J segment 5 bases; nucleotides outside the gene matches: 11. The CDR3 has 16 amino acids. Full variable domain (missing parts from reference TRBV5-1 and TRBJ1-4): KAGVTQTPRYLIKTRGQQVTLSCSPISGHRSVSWYQQTPGQGLQFLFEYFSETQRNKGNFPGRFSGRQFSNSRSEMNVSTLELGDSALYLCASSPSPDRRNEKLFFGSGTQLSVL.